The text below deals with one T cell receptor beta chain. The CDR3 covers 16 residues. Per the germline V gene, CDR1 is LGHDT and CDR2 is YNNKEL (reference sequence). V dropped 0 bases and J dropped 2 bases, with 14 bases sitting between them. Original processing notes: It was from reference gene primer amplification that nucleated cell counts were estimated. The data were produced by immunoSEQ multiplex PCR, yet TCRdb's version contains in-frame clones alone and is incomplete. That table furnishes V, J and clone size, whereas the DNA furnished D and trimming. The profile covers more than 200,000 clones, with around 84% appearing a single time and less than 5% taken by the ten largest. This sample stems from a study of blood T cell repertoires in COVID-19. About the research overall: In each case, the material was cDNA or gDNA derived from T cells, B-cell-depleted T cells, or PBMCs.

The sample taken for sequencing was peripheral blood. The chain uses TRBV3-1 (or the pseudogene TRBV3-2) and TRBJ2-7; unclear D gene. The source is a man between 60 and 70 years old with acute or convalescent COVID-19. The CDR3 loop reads CASSQDRRSPAYEQYF. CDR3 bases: TGTGCCAGCAGCCAAGATCGGCGGTCACCAGCCTACGAGCAGTACTTC.